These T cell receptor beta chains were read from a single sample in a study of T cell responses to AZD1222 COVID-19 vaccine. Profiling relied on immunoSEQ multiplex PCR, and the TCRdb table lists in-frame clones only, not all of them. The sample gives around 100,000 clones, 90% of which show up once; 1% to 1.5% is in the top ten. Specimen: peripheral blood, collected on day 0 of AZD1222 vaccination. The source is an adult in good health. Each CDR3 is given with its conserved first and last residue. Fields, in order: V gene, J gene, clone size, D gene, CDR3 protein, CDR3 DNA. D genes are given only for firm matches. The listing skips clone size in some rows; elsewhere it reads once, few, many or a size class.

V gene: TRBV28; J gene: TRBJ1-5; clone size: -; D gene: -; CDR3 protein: CASSSTTDMSGQPQHF; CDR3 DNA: TGTGCCAGCAGTTCCACTACGGACATGTCCGGTCAGCCCCAGCATTTT
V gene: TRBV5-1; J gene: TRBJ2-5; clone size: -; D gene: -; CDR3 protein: CASSLSLETQYF; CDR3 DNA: TGCGCCAGCAGCTTGAGTTTGGAGACCCAGTACTTC
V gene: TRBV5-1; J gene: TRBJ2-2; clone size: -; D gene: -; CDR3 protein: CASSPGGLDTGELFF; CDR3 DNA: TGCGCCAGCAGCCCAGGGGGGTTGGACACCGGGGAGCTGTTTTTT
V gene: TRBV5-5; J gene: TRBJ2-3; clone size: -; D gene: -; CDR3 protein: CASSPGRRGATDTQYF; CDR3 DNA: TGTGCCAGCAGCCCCGGGCGTAGGGGGGCCACAGATACGCAGTATTTT
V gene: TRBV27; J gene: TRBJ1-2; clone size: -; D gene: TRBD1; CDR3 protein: CASRRTGQNNYGYTF; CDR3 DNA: TGTGCCAGCAGAAGGACAGGTCAGAATAACTATGGCTACACCTTC
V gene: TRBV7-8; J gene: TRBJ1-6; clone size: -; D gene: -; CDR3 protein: CASSLLRWRGSYNSPLHF; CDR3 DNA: TGTGCCAGCAGCCTTCTGAGGTGGAGGGGCTCCTATAATTCACCCCTCCACTTT
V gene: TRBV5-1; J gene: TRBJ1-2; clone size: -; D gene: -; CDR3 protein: CASSQDRNYGYTF; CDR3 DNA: TGCGCCAGCAGCCAAGACAGGAACTATGGCTACACCTTC
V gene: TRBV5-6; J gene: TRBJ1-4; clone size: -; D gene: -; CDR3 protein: CASSPWGYRGEKLFF; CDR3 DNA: TGTGCCAGCAGCCCTTGGGGGTACCGTGGTGAAAAACTGTTTTTT
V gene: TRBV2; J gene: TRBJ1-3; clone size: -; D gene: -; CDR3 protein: CASSENRAGNTIYF; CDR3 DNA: TGTGCCAGCAGTGAGAACAGGGCCGGAAACACCATATATTTT
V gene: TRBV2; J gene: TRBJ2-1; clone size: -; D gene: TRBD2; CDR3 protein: CASQQRGYNEQFF; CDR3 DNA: TGTGCCAGCCAGCAGCGGGGATACAATGAGCAGTTCTTC
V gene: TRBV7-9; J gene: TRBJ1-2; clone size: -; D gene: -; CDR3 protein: CASSRTGNQANYGYTF; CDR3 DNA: TGTGCCAGCAGCCGAACAGGGAACCAAGCTAACTATGGCTACACCTTC
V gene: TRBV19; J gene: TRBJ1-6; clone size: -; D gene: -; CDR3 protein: CASTPYAAPNSPLHF; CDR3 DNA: TGTGCCAGTACTCCCTACGCCGCGCCTAATTCACCCCTCCACTTT
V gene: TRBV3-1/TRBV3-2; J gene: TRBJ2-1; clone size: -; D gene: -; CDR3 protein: CASSQPRDGPYNEQFF; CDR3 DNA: TGTGCCAGCAGCCAACCCCGGGACGGACCCTACAATGAGCAGTTCTTC
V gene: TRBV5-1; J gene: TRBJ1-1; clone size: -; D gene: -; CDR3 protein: CASSLDSQNTEAFF; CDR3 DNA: TGCGCCAGCAGCTTGGACAGCCAGAACACTGAAGCTTTCTTT
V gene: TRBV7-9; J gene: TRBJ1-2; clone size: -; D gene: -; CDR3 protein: CASSSTGFDGYTF; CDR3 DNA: TGTGCCAGCAGCTCCACAGGGTTCGACGGCTACACCTTC
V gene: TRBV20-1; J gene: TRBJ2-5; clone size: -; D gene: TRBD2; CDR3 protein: CSASGPLAGDWYQETQYF; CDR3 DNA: TGCAGTGCTAGTGGGCCACTAGCGGGGGACTGGTACCAAGAGACCCAGTACTTC
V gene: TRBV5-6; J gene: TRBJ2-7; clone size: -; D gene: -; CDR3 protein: CASSRPGDLYEQYF; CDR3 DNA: TGTGCCAGCAGCAGACCGGGGGATCTCTACGAGCAGTACTTC
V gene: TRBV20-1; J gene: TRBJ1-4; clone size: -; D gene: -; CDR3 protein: CSASSGEKLFF; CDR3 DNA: TGCAGTGCTAGTTCCGGTGAAAAACTGTTTTTT
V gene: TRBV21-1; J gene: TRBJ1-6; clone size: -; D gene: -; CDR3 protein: CASSKTTGTDISSYNSPLHF; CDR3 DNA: TGTGCCAGCAGCAAAACCACCGGGACAGATATATCCTCCTATAATTCACCCCTCCACTTT
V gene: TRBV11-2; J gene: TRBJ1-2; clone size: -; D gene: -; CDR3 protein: CASSHSGTTRAGGYTF; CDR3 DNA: TGTGCCAGCAGTCACTCAGGGACAACCAGGGCAGGCGGCTACACCTTC
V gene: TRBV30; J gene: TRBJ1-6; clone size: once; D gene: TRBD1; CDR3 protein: CAWRTGTVHF; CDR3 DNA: TGTGCCTGGCGGACAGGAACGGTTCACTTT
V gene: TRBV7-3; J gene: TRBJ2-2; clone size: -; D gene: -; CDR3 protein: CASSPEGGRTGELFF; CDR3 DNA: TGTGCCAGCAGCCCCGAGGGGGGGCGCACCGGGGAGCTGTTTTTT
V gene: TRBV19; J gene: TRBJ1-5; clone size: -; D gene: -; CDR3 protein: CAARPVGLGQPQHF; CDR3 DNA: TGTGCCGCCCGACCCGTGGGTCTGGGTCAGCCCCAGCATTTT
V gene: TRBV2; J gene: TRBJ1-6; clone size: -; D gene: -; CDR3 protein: CASSSSNSPLHF; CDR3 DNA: TGTGCCAGCAGCTCAAGTAATTCACCCCTCCACTTT
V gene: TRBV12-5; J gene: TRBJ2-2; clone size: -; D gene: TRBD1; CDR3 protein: CASGLARKIGTGLGDGELFF; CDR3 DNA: TGTGCTAGTGGTTTGGCCAGAAAAATAGGGACAGGCCTTGGGGACGGGGAGCTGTTTTTT
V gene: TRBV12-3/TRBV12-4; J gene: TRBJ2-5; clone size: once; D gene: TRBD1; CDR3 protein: CASSAGQEETQYF; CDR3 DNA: TGTGCCAGCAGCGCCGGACAGGAAGAGACCCAGTACTTC
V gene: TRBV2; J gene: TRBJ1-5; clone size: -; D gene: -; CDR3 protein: CASSDRDNQPQHF; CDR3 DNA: TGTGCCAGCAGTGACAGGGACAATCAGCCCCAGCATTTT
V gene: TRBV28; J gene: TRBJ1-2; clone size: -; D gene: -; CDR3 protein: CASSSGGSTTHGYTF; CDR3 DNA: TGTGCCAGCAGTTCGGGGGGATCAACCACACATGGCTACACCTTC
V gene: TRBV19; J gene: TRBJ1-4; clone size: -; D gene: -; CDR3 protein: CASSIIGATNEKLFF; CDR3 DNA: TGTGCCAGTAGTATAATCGGTGCAACTAATGAAAAACTGTTTTTT
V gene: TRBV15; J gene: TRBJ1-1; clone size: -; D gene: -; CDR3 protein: CATSRDVNIDTEAFF; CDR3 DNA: TGTGCCACCAGCAGAGATGTCAACATAGACACTGAAGCTTTCTTT
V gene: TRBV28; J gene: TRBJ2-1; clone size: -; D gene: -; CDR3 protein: CASSLSQSSYNEQFF; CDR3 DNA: TGTGCCAGCAGTTTATCCCAGAGCTCCTACAATGAGCAGTTCTTC
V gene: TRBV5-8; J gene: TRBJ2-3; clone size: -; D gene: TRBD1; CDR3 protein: CASSLGGQGTDTQYF; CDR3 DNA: TGTGCCAGCAGCTTGGGGGGACAGGGCACAGATACGCAGTATTTT
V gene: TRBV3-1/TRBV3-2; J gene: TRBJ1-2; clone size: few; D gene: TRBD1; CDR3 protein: CASSPRTGTYEILSGYTF; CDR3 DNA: TGTGCCAGCAGCCCACGGACAGGGACCTACGAAATACTCTCTGGCTACACCTTC
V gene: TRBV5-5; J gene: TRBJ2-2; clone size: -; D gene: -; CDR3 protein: CASSLRDLTGELFF; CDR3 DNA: TGTGCCAGCAGCTTGAGGGACCTCACCGGGGAGCTGTTTTTT
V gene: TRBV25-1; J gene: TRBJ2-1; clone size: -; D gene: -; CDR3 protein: CASSGRLWGDNEQFF; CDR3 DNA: TGTGCCAGCAGTGGCCGCCTTTGGGGGGACAATGAGCAGTTCTTC
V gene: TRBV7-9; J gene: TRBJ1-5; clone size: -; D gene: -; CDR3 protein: CASSGGGVSNQPQHF; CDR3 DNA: TGTGCCAGCAGCGGAGGGGGGGTCAGCAATCAGCCCCAGCATTTT
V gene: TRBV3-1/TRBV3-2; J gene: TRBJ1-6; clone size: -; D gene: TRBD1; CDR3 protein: CASSQGIPGTGSSPLHF; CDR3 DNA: TGTGCCAGCAGCCAAGGAATTCCCGGGACAGGGAGCTCACCCCTCCACTTT
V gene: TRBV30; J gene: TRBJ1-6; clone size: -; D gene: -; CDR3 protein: CAWSGQNYNSPLHF; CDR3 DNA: TGTGCCTGGAGTGGACAGAACTATAATTCACCCCTCCACTTT
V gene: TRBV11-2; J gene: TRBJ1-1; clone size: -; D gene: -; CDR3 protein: CASSLGAGNTEAFF; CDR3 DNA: TGTGCCAGCAGCTTAGGAGCGGGGAACACTGAAGCTTTCTTT
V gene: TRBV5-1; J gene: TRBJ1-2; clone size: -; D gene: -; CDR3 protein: CASSLETDSRVKGYTF; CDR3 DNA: TGCGCCAGCAGCTTGGAAACAGACAGCCGAGTTAAAGGCTACACCTTC
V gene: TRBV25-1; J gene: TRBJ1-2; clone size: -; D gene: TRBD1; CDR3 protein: CASSVGQGAGGYTF; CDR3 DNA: TGTGCCAGCAGTGTGGGACAGGGGGCAGGGGGCTACACCTTC
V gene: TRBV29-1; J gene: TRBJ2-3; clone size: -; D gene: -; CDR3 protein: CSASSGVSPDTQYF; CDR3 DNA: TGCAGCGCCTCGTCTGGGGTTTCCCCAGATACGCAGTATTTT
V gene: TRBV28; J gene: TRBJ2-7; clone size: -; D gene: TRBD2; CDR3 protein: CASSPPASGGDEQYF; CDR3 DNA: TGTGCCAGCAGTCCTCCGGCTAGCGGGGGCGACGAGCAGTACTTC
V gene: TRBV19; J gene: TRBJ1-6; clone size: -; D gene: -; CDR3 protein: CASSIGDNSPLHF; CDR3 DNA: TGTGCCAGTAGTATTGGCGACAATTCACCCCTCCACTTT
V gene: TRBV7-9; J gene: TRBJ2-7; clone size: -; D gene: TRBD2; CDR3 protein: CASSLGLAGARPYEQYF; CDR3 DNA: TGTGCCAGCAGCTTAGGGCTAGCGGGGGCCCGTCCCTACGAGCAGTACTTC
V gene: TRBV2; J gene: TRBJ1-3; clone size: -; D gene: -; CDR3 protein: CASRGTLDSRPYGNTIYF; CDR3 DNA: TGTGCCAGCAGGGGAACCCTGGACAGCAGACCTTATGGAAACACCATATATTTT
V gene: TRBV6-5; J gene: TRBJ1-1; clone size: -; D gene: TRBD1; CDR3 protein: CASSKRDRPNTEAFF; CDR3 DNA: TGTGCCAGCAGTAAGAGGGACAGGCCGAACACTGAAGCTTTCTTT
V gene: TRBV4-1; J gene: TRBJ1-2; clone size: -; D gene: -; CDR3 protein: CASSQGRGSDNYGYTF; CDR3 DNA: TGCGCCAGCAGCCAAGGTAGGGGCTCCGATAACTATGGCTACACCTTC
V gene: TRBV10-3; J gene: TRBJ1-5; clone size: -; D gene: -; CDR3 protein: CATGPGMEIGQPQHF; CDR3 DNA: TGTGCCACCGGACCTGGGATGGAAATCGGTCAGCCCCAGCATTTT